A single sample is the source of the 14 T cell receptor beta chains below, sequenced in a study of T cells in Graves' hyperthyroidism and ophthalmopathy. Authors of the study amplified TCR beta CDR3 regions from RNA transcripts. The study used the HTBI primer set for a first-round RT-PCR of the TCR CDR3. TCRdb re-analysed the multiplex PCR reads in MiXCR, keeping a single row per CDR3 protein. The table includes around 350,000 distinct CDR3 sequences, 15% to 18% detected once. The material sequenced was blood. These receptors were taken from a woman between 18 and 29 years old with Graves' hyperthyroidism that later progressed to Graves' ophthalmopathy.

Many counts were recorded for this clonotype. An end of the junction differs from the germline gene, which may be a read error. J is TRBJ2-5 and V is TRBV2, with 8 bases fitting TRBD1. CDR1 and CDR2 (germline): SNHLY, FYNNEI. This CDR3 is built from 13 residues. The CDR3 is CASREGQGWTQYF. As DNA, the CDR3 is TGTGCCAGCAGGGAAGGACAGGGCTGGACCCAGTACTTC.

CDR3 in amino acids: CASSLGGSSGANVLTF. CDR3 DNA: TGTGCCAGCAGCTTAGGAGGCAGCTCTGGGGCCAACGTCCTGACTTTC. This chain uses TRBV7-9 with TRBJ2-6; D call uncertain. The CDR3 has 16 residues. The V end was cut by 1 base, the J end by 0 bases, with 7 bases between. The germline V gene has CDR1 SEHNR and CDR2 FQNEAQ (reference sequence).

This clonotype was seen only once. The chain combines TRBV7-3 with TRBJ2-5; TRBD2 matches 8 bases. After removal of 0 bases from V and 4 bases from J, the junction contained 7 bases not matched to a gene. This CDR3 spans 16 amino acids. Germline V gene data show CDR1 as SGHTA and CDR2 as FQGTGA. The chain's CDR3 is CASSLTSGGRGETQYF. CDR3 nucleotide sequence: TGTGCCAGCAGCTTAACCTCGGGGGGGCGGGGAGAGACCCAGTACTTC.

The chain recombines TRBV5-1 with TRBJ1-2; D gene ambiguous. V gave up 0 bases and J gave up 8 bases, with 11 bases separating them. The V gene's germline CDR1 is SGHRS and CDR2 YFSETQ. This CDR3 region has 13 residues. The CDR3 region has the DNA TGCGCCAGCAGCTTGGACGGGCGACGGGGCTACACCTTC. Protein sequence: CASSLDGRRGYTF.

V is TRBV6-8 and J is TRBJ2-1, with D unresolved. Germline lookup yields CDR1 MNHGY and CDR2 SAAAGT. The V end lost 3 bases, the J end lost 5 bases, and 14 bases lay between the germline ends. The CDR3 spans 15 residues. The CDR3 region is CASSYFSYGNNEQFF. The CDR3 DNA follows: TGTGCCAGCAGTTATTTTTCGTACGGTAACAATGAGCAGTTCTTC.

A few counts support this clonotype. This rearrangement joins TRBV25-1 to TRBJ2-1, with TRBD2 identical over 9 bases. V shed 5 bases, J shed 9 bases, and the junction held 14 bases outside the gene matches. The CDR3 spans 16 residues. Germline lookup yields CDR1 MGHDK and CDR2 SYGVNS. The CDR3 spells CASSSFSGSGSIEQFF. As DNA, the CDR3 is TGTGCCAGCAGTAGCTTTAGCGGGAGTGGGTCAATTGAGCAGTTCTTC.

This clonotype was recorded many times. The rearrangement uses TRBV2 and TRBJ2-7; no clear D. This CDR3 contains 14 residues. Germline values: CDR1 SNHLY, CDR2 FYNNEI. With 6 bases removed from V and 0 bases from J, the gap between germline ends came to 12 bases. DNA of the CDR3: TGTGCCAGCAGGCTCAAGGCTCCCTCCTACGAGCAGTACTTC. Translated, it gives CASRLKAPSYEQYF.

This clonotype was picked up many times. The gene calls are TRBV9 and TRBJ2-1; 9 bases match TRBD1. V was pared by 1 base and J by 9 bases, with 11 bases of the junction left unmatched. The CDR3 has 16 amino acids. Germline V gene sequence: CDR1 SGDLS, CDR2 YYNGEE. This CDR3 reads CASSVSTQGAQGEQFF. DNA of the CDR3: TGTGCCAGCAGCGTATCTACACAGGGGGCGCAGGGTGAGCAGTTCTTC.

This clonotype was counted ten times or more. This chain connects TRBV27 to TRBJ1-5; 8 nucleotides match TRBD1. Germline values: CDR1 MNHEY, CDR2 SMNVEV (reference sequence). The V and J ends lost 4 bases and 0 bases, in that order; junction bases with no gene match: 2. CDR3 length: 15 residues. In DNA form, the CDR3 reads TGTGCCAGCAGTTCAGACAGGGGTAGCAATCAGCCCCAGCATTTT. Amino acid sequence: CASSSDRGSNQPQHF.

This clonotype appeared many times. This chain connects TRBV3-1 to TRBJ2-7; 10 bases fit TRBD1. Germline values: CDR1 LGHDT, CDR2 YNNKEL (reference sequence). V lost 5 bases, J lost 5 bases, and 12 bases stayed unmatched. The CDR3 runs 16 residues. As DNA, the CDR3 is TGTGCCAGCAGCGCTCGGGGCGGGACAGGGGTCAACGAGCAGTACTTC. It translates to CASSARGGTGVNEQYF.

CDR3 DNA sequence: TGTGCCAGTTCGGACAGGGTTACCTATGGCTACACCTTC. This gives the protein CASSDRVTYGYTF. This chain uses TRBV19 with TRBJ1-2; 8 nucleotides align to TRBD1. CDR1 is LNHDA, CDR2 SQIVND, per germline (reference sequence). The CDR3 totals 13 residues. The V segment lost 8 bases and the J segment 4 bases; nucleotides outside the gene matches: 6.

The chain uses TRBV6-4 and TRBJ2-2; possible D gene TRBD2, 5 bases. Germline-derived CDR1 and CDR2 are MRHNA and SNTAGT. Deletions cut 10 bases from V and 0 bases from J, with 12 bases between. The CDR3 totals 14 residues. The CDR3 here is CATQEAANTGELFF. CDR3 DNA sequence: TGTGCCACTCAGGAAGCGGCGAACACCGGGGAGCTGTTTTTT.

This clonotype was seen ten or more times. The rearrangement links TRBV29-1 to TRBJ2-7, with TRBD1 matching 9 bases. The CDR3 is 12 residues long. CDR1 SQVTM and CDR2 ANQGSEA come from the germline V gene. V lost 6 bases, J lost 6 bases, and 6 bases stayed unmatched. CDR3 loop: CSVDGTGSEQYF. In nucleotides, the CDR3 is TGCAGCGTCGACGGGACAGGGAGCGAGCAGTACTTC.

This clonotype appeared a few times. The V call is TRBV9, the J call TRBJ2-1; the match to TRBD2 covers 7 bases. The CDR3 has 14 amino acids. Trimming removed 0 bases from V and 5 bases from J; junction bases left unmatched: 2. Looked up from germline, CDR1 is SGDLS and CDR2 is YYNGEE. CDR3 bases: TGTGCCAGCAGCGTAGCTGGGAGGGACAATGAGCAGTTCTTC. Its protein is CASSVAGRDNEQFF. The full variable domain, its missing parts supplied by reference TRBV9 and TRBJ2-1, is DSGVTQTPKHLITATGQRVTLRCSPRSGDLSVYWYQQSLDQGLQFLIQYYNGEERAKGNILERFSAQQFPDLHSELNLSSLELGDSALYFCASSVAGRDNEQFFGPGTRLTVL.